The rows below give T cell receptor beta chains drawn from one sample of a study of blood T cell repertoires in COVID-19. This table comes from immunoSEQ multiplex PCR, and its TCRdb copy is limited to in-frame clones, with some not included. Of approximately 220,000 clones detected, 65% to 85% appear once; the ten largest clones hold approximately 8%. Material for sequencing was peripheral blood. Receptors were obtained from a woman aged 80 or older with acute or convalescent COVID-19. Both conserved end residues are part of each CDR3. The order of the fields is J gene, clone size, V gene, D gene, CDR3 DNA, CDR3 protein. A D gene is named only where the DNA matches it firmly. Some rows mark clone size as missing; the rest say once, few, many or name a class of expanded clone.

j_call: TRBJ2-7; clone_size: -; v_call: TRBV15; d_call: TRBD1; cdr3_nt: TGTGCCACCAGCAGAGGCTTCCAGGGGGAAGGGCAGTACTTC; cdr3_aa: CATSRGFQGEGQYF
j_call: TRBJ2-3; clone_size: once; v_call: TRBV5-1; d_call: -; cdr3_nt: TGCGCCAGCAGCTTGGACGGCGGGGCGGATGCAGATACGCAGTATTTT; cdr3_aa: CASSLDGGADADTQYF
j_call: TRBJ2-7; clone_size: -; v_call: TRBV7-9; d_call: TRBD1; cdr3_nt: TGTGCCATCACACAGGGGAATTACTACGAGCAGTACTTC; cdr3_aa: CAITQGNYYEQYF
j_call: TRBJ2-3; clone_size: once; v_call: TRBV6-5; d_call: -; cdr3_nt: TGTGCCAGCAGGGTGGGGGGTAGCACAGATACGCAGTATTTT; cdr3_aa: CASRVGGSTDTQYF
j_call: TRBJ2-5; clone_size: -; v_call: TRBV19; d_call: TRBD2; cdr3_nt: TGTGCCAGTAGTCCTCCTAGCGGGAGGGCCACGACAAGAGAGACCCAGTACTTC; cdr3_aa: CASSPPSGRATTRETQYF
j_call: TRBJ1-2; clone_size: -; v_call: TRBV19; d_call: TRBD1; cdr3_nt: TGTGCCAGTAGTATGAAGGGCAGGGGGCCTGGCTATGGCTACACCTTC; cdr3_aa: CASSMKGRGPGYGYTF
j_call: TRBJ2-7; clone_size: -; v_call: TRBV30; d_call: TRBD1; cdr3_nt: TGTGCCTGGAGTAGGACAGGGGGCTCCTACGAGCAGTACTTC; cdr3_aa: CAWSRTGGSYEQYF
j_call: TRBJ2-7; clone_size: -; v_call: TRBV7-2; d_call: TRBD1; cdr3_nt: TGTGCCAGCAGCATCCACAGGGGGAGGAACGAGCAGTACTTC; cdr3_aa: CASSIHRGRNEQYF
j_call: TRBJ2-1; clone_size: -; v_call: TRBV7-9; d_call: TRBD2; cdr3_nt: TGTGCCAGCAGCTCGGACGGAGGACTAGCGGTTATCTCCTACAATGAGCAGTTCTTC; cdr3_aa: CASSSDGGLAVISYNEQFF
j_call: TRBJ1-2; clone_size: -; v_call: TRBV5-1; d_call: -; cdr3_nt: TGCGCCAGCAGCTCAGGGGTTACTGGCTACACCTTC; cdr3_aa: CASSSGVTGYTF
j_call: TRBJ2-7; clone_size: -; v_call: TRBV27; d_call: TRBD2; cdr3_nt: TGTGCCAGCAGTACTGGACTAGCGGGAGACGAGCAGTACTTC; cdr3_aa: CASSTGLAGDEQYF
j_call: TRBJ2-5; clone_size: once; v_call: TRBV19; d_call: TRBD1; cdr3_nt: TGTGCCAGTAGTCTCCCTCGGACAGGGAAAGAGACCCAGTACTTC; cdr3_aa: CASSLPRTGKETQYF
j_call: TRBJ1-2; clone_size: -; v_call: TRBV24-1; d_call: -; cdr3_nt: TGTGCCACCAGTGATTCGCGCAGGGTGGAAGGGTATGGCTACACCTTC; cdr3_aa: CATSDSRRVEGYGYTF
j_call: TRBJ2-3; clone_size: -; v_call: TRBV4-2; d_call: TRBD2; cdr3_nt: TGTGCCAGCAGCCAGGAAGCGGGAGGGCCTGGTACAGATACGCAGTATTTT; cdr3_aa: CASSQEAGGPGTDTQYF
j_call: TRBJ1-2; clone_size: -; v_call: TRBV5-8; d_call: -; cdr3_nt: TGTGCCAGCAGCTTTAAGACCGGGACAAGGAGGCGCGGCTACACCTTC; cdr3_aa: CASSFKTGTRRRGYTF
j_call: TRBJ2-7; clone_size: -; v_call: TRBV5-1; d_call: -; cdr3_nt: TGCGCCAGCAGCTTGCTCTTCGGGGACGAGCAGTACTTC; cdr3_aa: CASSLLFGDEQYF
j_call: TRBJ2-5; clone_size: few; v_call: TRBV7-3; d_call: -; cdr3_nt: TGTGCCAGCAGCTCCACAGCTCAAGAGACCCAGTACTTC; cdr3_aa: CASSSTAQETQYF
j_call: TRBJ1-6; clone_size: -; v_call: TRBV5-1; d_call: -; cdr3_nt: TGCGCCAGCAGCTTGGAGGGGTCGTTCTCCCCCCTCCACTTT; cdr3_aa: CASSLEGSFSPLHF
j_call: TRBJ1-1; clone_size: -; v_call: TRBV5-4; d_call: -; cdr3_nt: TGTGCCAGCAGCTTTCAACAGGGTGCTATCGGTGAAGCTTTCTTT; cdr3_aa: CASSFQQGAIGEAFF
j_call: TRBJ2-1; clone_size: once; v_call: TRBV18; d_call: TRBD2; cdr3_nt: TGTGCCAGCTCACCCCCTAGCGGGGGGCCTTACAATGAGCAGTTCTTC; cdr3_aa: CASSPPSGGPYNEQFF
j_call: TRBJ2-5; clone_size: -; v_call: TRBV18; d_call: -; cdr3_nt: TGTGCCAGCTCCCCGAGGAATCAAGAGACCCAGTACTTC; cdr3_aa: CASSPRNQETQYF
j_call: TRBJ2-7; clone_size: -; v_call: TRBV6-5; d_call: -; cdr3_nt: TGTGCCAGCAGGCGCTCGGGACTCTCCTACGAGCAGTACTTC; cdr3_aa: CASRRSGLSYEQYF
j_call: TRBJ2-7; clone_size: -; v_call: TRBV3-1/TRBV3-2; d_call: -; cdr3_nt: TGTGCCCCCGCCGGGTTTAGCTCCTACGAGCAGTACTTC; cdr3_aa: CAPAGFSSYEQYF
j_call: TRBJ1-2; clone_size: -; v_call: TRBV28; d_call: -; cdr3_nt: TGTGCCAGCAGTTTAGGGGCAGGAAACTATGGCTACACCTTC; cdr3_aa: CASSLGAGNYGYTF
j_call: TRBJ1-2; clone_size: -; v_call: TRBV5-4; d_call: -; cdr3_nt: TGTGCCAGCAGCTTGGGAGGGCCCCTTGGCTATGGCTACACCTTC; cdr3_aa: CASSLGGPLGYGYTF
j_call: TRBJ2-3; clone_size: -; v_call: TRBV5-1; d_call: TRBD1; cdr3_nt: TGCGCCAGCAGCCCAGGGGGCCCAACAGATACGCAGTATTTT; cdr3_aa: CASSPGGPTDTQYF
j_call: TRBJ2-7; clone_size: -; v_call: TRBV4-1; d_call: -; cdr3_nt: TGCGCCAGCAGCCAAGGGGTACAGAGAGCCTCCTACGAGCAGTACTTC; cdr3_aa: CASSQGVQRASYEQYF
j_call: TRBJ1-5; clone_size: -; v_call: TRBV19; d_call: -; cdr3_nt: TGTGCCAGTGCCCAGGGGAGACAGAACAATCAGCCCCAGCATTTT; cdr3_aa: CASAQGRQNNQPQHF
j_call: TRBJ2-7; clone_size: -; v_call: TRBV11-2; d_call: TRBD1; cdr3_nt: TGTGCCAGCAGCTCCGGACAGGGCTACGAGCAGTACTTC; cdr3_aa: CASSSGQGYEQYF
j_call: TRBJ1-5; clone_size: -; v_call: TRBV19; d_call: -; cdr3_nt: TGTGCCAGTAGTATTGGGCAGACCGGGATCGAGCCCCAGCATTTT; cdr3_aa: CASSIGQTGIEPQHF
j_call: TRBJ2-4; clone_size: -; v_call: TRBV5-1; d_call: -; cdr3_nt: TGCGCCAGCAGCACCCTCGGGGATTTAGCCAAAAACATTCAGTACTTC; cdr3_aa: CASSTLGDLAKNIQYF
j_call: TRBJ1-2; clone_size: once; v_call: TRBV5-1; d_call: -; cdr3_nt: TGCGCCAGCAGCTTGGAAGGGGATAATGGCTACACCTTC; cdr3_aa: CASSLEGDNGYTF
j_call: TRBJ2-6; clone_size: few; v_call: TRBV6-4; d_call: TRBD1; cdr3_nt: TGTGCCAGCAGTGAAGGGACAGGGTTTTCTTCTCATGGGGCCAACGTCCTGACTTTC; cdr3_aa: CASSEGTGFSSHGANVLTF
j_call: TRBJ2-5; clone_size: -; v_call: TRBV9; d_call: TRBD2; cdr3_nt: TGTGCCAGCAGCGTAGCTGCGGGACTAGCGGGAGGGCGAGGAGAGACCCAGTACTTC; cdr3_aa: CASSVAAGLAGGRGETQYF
j_call: TRBJ1-1; clone_size: -; v_call: TRBV6-6; d_call: -; cdr3_nt: TGTGCCAGCAAAACCAGACAGTCAGGGGCTTTCTTT; cdr3_aa: CASKTRQSGAFF
j_call: TRBJ1-2; clone_size: few; v_call: TRBV4-1; d_call: -; cdr3_nt: TGCGCCAGCAGCCAAGGGGGGGTCGTGAGCTATGGCTACACCTTC; cdr3_aa: CASSQGGVVSYGYTF
j_call: TRBJ2-7; clone_size: -; v_call: TRBV5-1; d_call: -; cdr3_nt: TGCGCCAGCAGCTTGGTAGAGGAGGGCCCATACGAGCAGTACTTC; cdr3_aa: CASSLVEEGPYEQYF
j_call: TRBJ2-7; clone_size: -; v_call: TRBV3-1/TRBV3-2; d_call: -; cdr3_nt: TGTGCCAGCAGCCAAGCGGGACTTAAATACGAGCAGTACTTC; cdr3_aa: CASSQAGLKYEQYF
j_call: TRBJ1-5; clone_size: -; v_call: TRBV6-5; d_call: -; cdr3_nt: TGTGCCAGCAGTCCAGCCGACAGGCTGAATCAGCCCCAGCATTTT; cdr3_aa: CASSPADRLNQPQHF
j_call: TRBJ2-3; clone_size: -; v_call: TRBV12-5; d_call: -; cdr3_nt: TGTGCTAGTGGTTTGGCACGACAGGACTCCTACCTGAATACGCAGTATTTT; cdr3_aa: CASGLARQDSYLNTQYF
j_call: TRBJ2-1; clone_size: -; v_call: TRBV20-1; d_call: TRBD2; cdr3_nt: TGCAGTGCTAGTGGGCTAGCGGGAAGGGTGTCTTACAATGAGCAGTTCTTC; cdr3_aa: CSASGLAGRVSYNEQFF
j_call: TRBJ2-2; clone_size: -; v_call: TRBV5-4; d_call: TRBD1; cdr3_nt: TGTGCCAGCAGTCCTAGGACAGGGATGAACACCGGGGAGCTGTTTTTT; cdr3_aa: CASSPRTGMNTGELFF
j_call: TRBJ1-3; clone_size: few; v_call: TRBV6-1; d_call: -; cdr3_nt: TGTGCCAGCAGTGAAGGTCAAAGGGGACTACTTGGTGGAAACACCATATATTTT; cdr3_aa: CASSEGQRGLLGGNTIYF
j_call: TRBJ2-7; clone_size: -; v_call: TRBV18; d_call: TRBD2; cdr3_nt: TGTGCCAGCTCACCATGGACTAGCGGGAGTCGGTACGAGCAGTACTTC; cdr3_aa: CASSPWTSGSRYEQYF
j_call: TRBJ2-5; clone_size: -; v_call: TRBV5-6; d_call: TRBD1; cdr3_nt: TGTGCCAGCAGCTCCCCACCGAGGGGGCCTCAGTACTTC; cdr3_aa: CASSSPPRGPQYF
j_call: TRBJ2-7; clone_size: once; v_call: TRBV6-2/TRBV6-3; d_call: TRBD1; cdr3_nt: TGTGCCAGCAGTTATGGACAGGGGGCAGGAGAGCAGTACTTC; cdr3_aa: CASSYGQGAGEQYF
j_call: TRBJ2-1; clone_size: -; v_call: TRBV13; d_call: -; cdr3_nt: TGTGCCAGCAGCCCTCCTGGTACGGGAGTAAGGATCTTC; cdr3_aa: CASSPPGTGVRIF
j_call: TRBJ2-1; clone_size: -; v_call: TRBV3-1/TRBV3-2; d_call: -; cdr3_nt: TGTGCCAGCAGCCCGCTAATAGACAATGAGCAGTTCTTC; cdr3_aa: CASSPLIDNEQFF
j_call: TRBJ2-7; clone_size: -; v_call: TRBV27; d_call: -; cdr3_nt: TGTGCCAGCAGTTTTGTTACTAGGGCCCCCTCCTACGAGCAGTACTTC; cdr3_aa: CASSFVTRAPSYEQYF
j_call: TRBJ2-7; clone_size: -; v_call: TRBV4-2; d_call: TRBD2; cdr3_nt: TGTGCCAGCAGCCAAGATTACCTTTCTAGCGGGCAGTACTTC; cdr3_aa: CASSQDYLSSGQYF
j_call: TRBJ2-2; clone_size: once; v_call: TRBV19; d_call: -; cdr3_nt: TGTGCCAGTAGTATCCTAGCGCCGAGCGGGGAGCTGTTTTTT; cdr3_aa: CASSILAPSGELFF
j_call: TRBJ2-2; clone_size: once; v_call: TRBV5-4; d_call: TRBD2; cdr3_nt: TGTGCCAGCAGCCCCCCGTTGCCAGGGAGGGACACCGGGGAGCTGTTTTTT; cdr3_aa: CASSPPLPGRDTGELFF
j_call: TRBJ2-5; clone_size: -; v_call: TRBV4-1; d_call: TRBD2; cdr3_nt: TGCGCCAGCAGCCATCCGGGACTAGCGGGGGGAATACAAGAGACCCAGTACTTC; cdr3_aa: CASSHPGLAGGIQETQYF
j_call: TRBJ1-1; clone_size: -; v_call: TRBV25-1; d_call: TRBD1; cdr3_nt: TGTGCCAGCAGTGAGCCGGGACAGCCTGAAGCTTTCTTT; cdr3_aa: CASSEPGQPEAFF
j_call: TRBJ2-7; clone_size: -; v_call: TRBV12-3/TRBV12-4; d_call: -; cdr3_nt: TGTGCCAGCAGTTTAGCGGGCCACTACGAGCAGTACTTC; cdr3_aa: CASSLAGHYEQYF
j_call: TRBJ1-5; clone_size: -; v_call: TRBV18; d_call: -; cdr3_nt: TGTGCCTCAGGGCCCAAACACAATCAGCCCCAGCATTTT; cdr3_aa: CASGPKHNQPQHF
j_call: TRBJ2-3; clone_size: -; v_call: TRBV5-1; d_call: -; cdr3_nt: TGCGCCAGCAGCCCTGGATCTTTCGGGGGCACAGATACGCAGTATTTT; cdr3_aa: CASSPGSFGGTDTQYF
j_call: TRBJ1-2; clone_size: -; v_call: TRBV29-1; d_call: -; cdr3_nt: TGCAGCGTTGCCCCGGGGGAGGGATACTATGGCTACACCTTC; cdr3_aa: CSVAPGEGYYGYTF
j_call: TRBJ2-3; clone_size: -; v_call: TRBV27; d_call: -; cdr3_nt: TGTGCCAGCAGCCGCGGAGACACAGATACGCAGTATTTT; cdr3_aa: CASSRGDTDTQYF
j_call: TRBJ1-1; clone_size: once; v_call: TRBV5-1; d_call: -; cdr3_nt: TGCGCCAGCAGCTTGGCGGAGGGCCGAGGGGCTGAAGCTTTCTTT; cdr3_aa: CASSLAEGRGAEAFF